The 10 T cell receptor beta chains below were found in one sample sequenced in a study of cytomegalovirus exposure and HLA in healthy donors. 13 Jbeta primers and 60 Vbeta primers were used for the PCR. Clones were read by immunoSEQ multiplex PCR, and TCRdb kept only the in-frame ones, dropping some. Of approximately 180,000 clones listed, roughly 78% are singletons. Sequenced: PBMCs. These receptors were obtained from a woman aged 45-59 years in good health and CMV-seropositive.

The chain has TRBV28 and TRBJ1-1; D not certain. Germline V gene sequence: CDR1 MDHEN, CDR2 SYDVKM. This CDR3 contains 12 residues. The ends were cut back, 6 bases at V and 10 bases at J, with 15 bases in the middle. CDR3 amino acids: CASRRVEGLAFF. The CDR3 DNA is TGTGCCAGCAGGAGAGTCGAGGGCTTAGCTTTCTTT.

CDR3 bases: TGCGCCAGCAGCCGTTATCGGCCTAGCTCCTACAATGAGCAGTTCTTC. Its translation: CASSRYRPSSYNEQFF. V gene TRBV4-1 combines with J gene TRBJ2-1; D is uncertain. CDR3 length: 16 residues. Trimming took 4 bases from V and 0 from J, leaving 13 bases between them. Germline lookup yields CDR1 MGHRA and CDR2 YSYEKL.

This sequence joins TRBV21-1 and TRBJ1-5; no DNA check was done on the table's D call, TRBD1. TRBV21-1 constitutes a pseudogene. This CDR3 is built from 23 residues. The CDR3 DNA is TGTGCCAGCAGCAAAGAACTTGAAAGGTTACCAGGGGTTTCCGGGAATGGCAATCAGCCCCAGCATTTT. Translation: CASSKELERLPGVSGNGNQPQHF.

This rearrangement joins TRBV5-6 to TRBJ2-7; no reliable D call. This CDR3 is 12 amino acids long. The germline gives CDR1 SGHDT, CDR2 YYEEEE. V lost 4 bases, J lost 3 bases, and 8 bases lay in between. The CDR3, as DNA: TGTGCCAGCAGCGCGGATAACTACGAGCAGTACTTC. Translating it yields CASSADNYEQYF.

V and J are TRBV11-2 and TRBJ2-5; D might be TRBD1 (6 bases). Trimming removed 1 base from V and 2 bases from J, with 14 bases in between. Germline CDR1 SGHAT, CDR2 FQNNGV. The CDR3 contains 16 residues. CDR3 in amino acids: CASSLALWGQQETQYF. Here the CDR3 DNA reads TGTGCCAGCAGCTTAGCTTTATGGGGGCAACAAGAGACCCAGTACTTC.

The rearrangement joins TRBV11-1 to TRBJ1-5; D not certain. V was trimmed by 8 bases and J by 2 bases, leaving 13 bases between them. The CDR3 totals 14 residues. CDR1 and CDR2 from the germline V gene are SGHAT and FQDESV (reference sequence). The CDR3 loop is CASSSGGGNQPQHF. The CDR3 coding sequence is TGTGCCAGCTCAAGTGGTGGAGGCAATCAGCCCCAGCATTTT.

The rearrangement joins TRBV6-1 to TRBJ1-6; the match to TRBD1 covers 8 bases. The CDR3 consists of 16 residues. Per germline, CDR1 MNHNS and CDR2 SASEGT. Unmatched junction bases numbered 10, after V lost 2 bases and J lost 10 bases. CDR3 protein: CASSENGQGVGSPLHF. In DNA, the CDR3 is TGTGCCAGCAGTGAAAATGGACAGGGAGTTGGGTCACCCCTCCACTTT.

This chain joins TRBV28 and TRBJ2-2; 7 positions agree with TRBD2. The CDR3 runs to 16 residues. Germline V CDR1 and CDR2: MDHEN, SYDVKM. The junction had 15 bases not matched to a gene; V was cut back by 6 bases and J by 8 bases. The CDR3 region is CASSPGLVGWGGELFF. Here the CDR3 DNA reads TGTGCCAGCAGCCCCGGACTAGTGGGGTGGGGTGGGGAGCTGTTTTTT. Using reference TRBV28 and TRBJ2-2 for the parts outside the CDR3, the full variable domain is DVKVTQSSRYLVKRTGEKVFLECVQDMDHENMFWYRQDPGLGLRLIYFSYDVKMKEKGDIPEGYSVSREKKERFSLILESASTNQTSMYLCASSPGLVGWGGELFFGEGSRLTVL.

V is TRBV15 and J is TRBJ1-6; perhaps TRBD1 as D (5 bases). Germline CDR1 is LNHNV and CDR2 is YYDKDF (reference sequence). V shed 0 bases and J shed 2 bases, with 8 bases lying between them. This CDR3 spans 16 amino acids. This chain's CDR3 is CATSREQATYNSPLHF. CDR3 nucleotide sequence: TGTGCCACCAGCAGAGAACAGGCCACCTATAATTCACCCCTCCACTTT.

This clone has a single count. This sample also contains other DNA sequences that code for the same CDR3. The chain recombines TRBV30 with TRBJ1-5; the D is unclear. V was pared by 0 bases and J by 5 bases, with 8 bases between. This CDR3 has 13 amino acids. Looked up from germline, CDR1 is GTSNPN and CDR2 is SVGIG (reference sequence). The CDR3 reads CAWSVRGDQPQHF. The CDR3 DNA is TGTGCCTGGAGTGTACGGGGAGATCAGCCCCAGCATTTT.